A single sample is the source of the 18 T cell receptor beta chains below, sequenced in a study of siplizumab effects on memory and regulatory T cells (dated by TCRdb to the late 2010s). The library was produced with the immunoSEQ multiplex PCR assay. TCRdb took this table from immuneACCESS and kept in-frame rearrangements with V and J called. Such tables lack part of the clones; where checked against another copy, unresolved V genes explain under half of the gap, and the rest is unexplained. Within this sample are about 94,000 clones, with over 85% of them counted one time only. Around 0.31% of the sample is taken by the ten largest. The sequenced sample was non-Treg CD4+ T cells sorted from blood. The sample's cell subset or site, from its label and the paper: FACS-sorted unstimulated CD4+ non-regulatory T cells. The receptors were gathered from a human donor in good health.

This clone was seen a single time. The chain combines TRBV5-1 with TRBJ2-1, with 14 bases aligning to TRBD2. The germline CDR1 and CDR2 sequences are SGHRS and YFSETQ. The V segment lost 4 bases and the J segment 10 bases; nucleotides outside the gene matches: 7. This CDR3 has 15 amino acids. The CDR3 spells CASSPGLAGVLEQFF. DNA of the CDR3: TGCGCCAGCAGCCCGGGACTAGCGGGGGTCCTGGAGCAGTTCTTC.

Of note for this clone: Additional DNA sequences in this sample encode the identical CDR3. The rearrangement joins TRBV19 to TRBJ2-7; the D is unclear. This CDR3 comprises 13 residues. V shed 1 base and J shed 3 bases, with 7 bases lying between them. In germline, CDR1 is LNHDA, CDR2 SQIVND (reference sequence). The CDR3 nucleotides read TGTGCCAGTAGTATAGGTGGCGGCTACGAGCAGTACTTC. Protein sequence: CASSIGGGYEQYF.

The chain employs TRBV6-5 and TRBJ2-5; 9 bases fit TRBD1. The germline V gene encodes CDR1 MNHEY and CDR2 SVGAGI. The CDR3 sequence is 15 residues long. After removal of 6 bases from V and 6 bases from J, the junction contained 11 bases not matched to a gene. The CDR3 reads CASSDRDRVKKTQYF. CDR3 coding DNA: TGTGCCAGCAGCGACCGGGACAGGGTCAAGAAGACCCAGTACTTC.

V is TRBV4-1 and J is TRBJ1-2; D unclear. This CDR3 has 14 residues. Trimming took off 1 base at V and 8 bases at J, with 14 bases between the two ends. The germline gives CDR1 MGHRA, CDR2 YSYEKL. CDR3 in amino acids: CASSQVGPLGGYTF. Here the CDR3 DNA reads TGCGCCAGCAGCCAAGTAGGTCCCCTAGGAGGCTACACCTTC.

This chain connects TRBV11-1 to TRBJ2-3; no definite D call. Germline V lookup: CDR1 SGHAT, CDR2 FQDESV (reference sequence). V dropped 7 bases and J dropped 0 bases, with 11 bases sitting between them. The CDR3 covers 14 residues. The CDR3: CASNKEESTDTQYF. The CDR3 DNA sequence: TGTGCCAGCAACAAAGAGGAGAGCACAGATACGCAGTATTTT.

The rearrangement uses TRBV9 and TRBJ1-6; D unresolved. V dropped 0 bases and J dropped 5 bases, with 3 bases sitting between them. Germline lookup yields CDR1 SGDLS and CDR2 YYNGEE. This CDR3 spans 13 amino acids. The CDR3 region has the DNA TGTGCCAGCAGCGTAGATGATAATTCACCCCTCCACTTT. Translated, it gives CASSVDDNSPLHF.

The chain couples TRBV18 to TRBJ1-4; 7 nucleotides line up with TRBD1. With 4 bases clipped from V and 8 bases from J, the junction kept 16 bases outside the gene matches. CDR3 length: 17 amino acids. Germline V gene sequence: CDR1 KGHSH, CDR2 LQKENI. Here the CDR3 reads CASSQLTNNRGSEKLFF. The CDR3 DNA reads TGTGCCAGCTCACAACTCACGAACAACAGGGGAAGCGAAAAACTGTTTTTT.

The chain combines TRBV29-1 with TRBJ2-3, with D perhaps matching TRBD2 (5 bases). V lost 4 bases, J lost 5 bases, and 10 bases lay in between. CDR3 size: 12 residues. Germline CDR1 and CDR2: SQVTM and ANQGSEA. CDR3 amino acids: CSVGGGLDTQYF. The CDR3 region has the DNA TGCAGCGTTGGAGGAGGATTAGATACGCAGTATTTT.

V is TRBV9 and J is TRBJ2-2; D gene ambiguous. V was clipped by 0 bases and J by 7 bases, with 7 bases between them. The CDR3 is 13 residues long. Germline V gives CDR1 SGDLS, CDR2 YYNGEE. The CDR3 coding sequence is TGTGCCAGCAGCGTAGGGCTGGGCGGGGAGCTGTTTTTT. The encoded protein is CASSVGLGGELFF.

The chain carries TRBV7-3 and TRBJ2-5; D tentatively reads TRBD1 or TRBD2 (5 bases each). The CDR3 length is 14 residues. Germline CDR1 reads SGHTA; CDR2 reads FQGTGA. The V and J ends lost 4 bases and 3 bases respectively, with 12 bases between them. The DNA of the CDR3 is TGTGCCAGCAGCTCCCCCGGGGCTGAAGAGACCCAGTACTTC. Its translation is CASSSPGAEETQYF.

The chain has TRBV5-1 and TRBJ2-2; D ambiguous. The CDR3 length is 15 residues. V gave up 2 bases and J gave up 4 bases, with 12 bases separating them. Germline V gene lookup returns CDR1 SGHRS and CDR2 YFSETQ. CDR3 DNA: TGCGCCAGCAGCTTTACTGCGTTAGTCACCGGGGAGCTGTTTTTT. Protein: CASSFTALVTGELFF.

The sample holds one count of this clone. The chain employs TRBV6-1 and TRBJ1-5, with TRBD1 as a possible D gene (6 bases). Trimming stripped 2 bases from V and 1 base from J, with 15 bases between. The germline gives CDR1 MNHNS, CDR2 SASEGT. The CDR3 covers 17 residues. The CDR3 loop reads CASSELGGTHSNQPQHF. In DNA, the CDR3 is TGTGCCAGCAGTGAACTCGGAGGGACACACAGCAATCAGCCCCAGCATTTT.

This sequence joins TRBV9 and TRBJ2-6; D is unclear. The CDR3 sequence is 14 residues long. Germline CDR1 reads SGDLS; CDR2 reads YYNGEE. V was pared by 0 bases and J by 3 bases, with 4 bases between. The CDR3 loop reads CASSVEGGANVLTF. The CDR3 region has the DNA TGTGCCAGCAGCGTAGAAGGTGGGGCCAACGTCCTGACTTTC.

The chain recombines TRBV19 with TRBJ2-5; 10 bases align to TRBD1. CDR3 size: 15 residues. V trimming: 4 bases; J trimming: 4 bases; junction bases outside the gene matches: 6. The germline V gene has CDR1 LNHDA and CDR2 SQIVND (reference sequence). CDR3 DNA sequence: TGTGCCAGTAGTACCTCGACAGGGGGCGGAGAGACCCAGTACTTC. The encoded protein is CASSTSTGGGETQYF.

The chain recombines TRBV5-1 with TRBJ2-1; the D gene is possibly TRBD2 (6 bases). Looked up from germline, CDR1 is SGHRS and CDR2 is YFSETQ. V dropped 4 bases and J dropped 4 bases, with 18 bases sitting between them. This CDR3 contains 16 residues. The CDR3 here is CASSPILARRYNEQFF. CDR3 DNA sequence: TGCGCCAGCAGCCCAATTCTAGCGAGAAGGTACAATGAGCAGTTCTTC.

The V gene is TRBV5-4, the J gene TRBJ2-3; TRBD2 matches at 11 bases. From germline, CDR1 is SGHNT and CDR2 YYREEE (reference sequence). V lost 4 bases and J lost 0; bases outside the gene matches: 7. The length of the CDR3 is 17 residues. The CDR3 DNA sequence: TGTGCCAGCAGCCCCCGTAGGACTAGCGGGAGCACAGATACGCAGTATTTT. Protein sequence: CASSPRRTSGSTDTQYF.

J is TRBJ2-2 and V is TRBV5-4; D is tentatively TRBD1 or TRBD2 (6 bases each). CDR1 is SGHNT and CDR2 is YYREEE in the germline V gene (reference sequence). Trimming pared 2 bases from V and 1 base from J, leaving 21 bases between. The CDR3 has 19 amino acids. The CDR3 coding sequence is TGTGCCAGCAGCTTAGCCTCTATGGGGGGACACAGGAACACCGGGGAGCTGTTTTTT. Amino acids: CASSLASMGGHRNTGELFF.

The J gene is TRBJ2-3, the V gene TRBV18; D may match TRBD1 or TRBD2 (6 bases each). Deletions cut 4 bases from V and 0 bases from J, with 14 bases between. In germline, CDR1 is KGHSH, CDR2 LQKENI. This CDR3 is 16 amino acids long. CDR3 sequence reads: CASSLIGGPSTDTQYF. In DNA, the CDR3 is TGTGCCAGCTCACTAATAGGGGGGCCTAGCACAGATACGCAGTATTTT.